This passage covers 27 T cell receptor beta chains from one sample sequenced in a study of human T cells and chemical hapten exposure (dated by TCRdb to the early 2020s). The time point label on this specimen signifies: patch test 2, 6 weeks after DPC sensitization. The sample's treatment or condition label, in plain terms: therapeutic diphenylcyclopropenone sensitization with weekly scalp DPC. Library preparation employed RACE. The reads were generated on a NextSeq 500. The public reads were quality trimmed at Q25 with fastp and then assembled into clones with MiXCR by TCRdb, keeping productive beta chains. Every distinct CDR3 protein forms one entry, paired with its most common genes and DNA. This sample comprises 110,000 to 150,000 distinct CDR3 sequences, about 12% of them detected only once. Around 1.4% of the sample goes to the ten largest clones. Sequencing was performed on whole blood, taken in connection with sensitization to the hapten diphenylcyclopropenone (DPC). Receptors were obtained from a woman in her fifties or sixties with alopecia areata. Some clones in this sample may be carry-over from other donors' samples.

This clonotype appeared a few times. The chain is built from TRBV30 and TRBJ2-1, with 14 bases fitting TRBD2. Trimming removed 4 bases from V and 7 bases from J; junction bases left unmatched: 9. The CDR3 is made up of 16 amino acids. Germline V CDR1 and CDR2: GTSNPN, SVGIG (reference sequence). This chain's CDR3 is CAWIKKGLAGENEQFF. The DNA of the CDR3 is TGTGCCTGGATTAAAAAGGGACTAGCGGGAGAGAATGAGCAGTTCTTC. Using reference TRBV30 and TRBJ2-1 for the parts outside the CDR3, the full variable domain is SQTIHQWPATLVQPVGSPLSLECTVEGTSNPNLYWYRQAAGRGLQLLFYSVGIGQISSEVPQNLSASRPQDRQFILSSKKLLLSDSGFYLCAWIKKGLAGENEQFFGPGTRLTVL.

This clonotype appeared a few times. The V and J genes are TRBV5-5 and TRBJ1-6; D gene uncertain. The germline V and J ends were trimmed by 1 base and 7 bases, with 3 bases remaining between them. Germline loops: CDR1 SGHKS, CDR2 YYEKEE (reference sequence). The CDR3 runs to 12 residues. CDR3 region: CASSLWNSPLHF. For the CDR3, the DNA is TGTGCCAGCAGCTTGTGGAATTCACCCCTCCACTTT.

The chain carries TRBV7-2 and TRBJ2-5, with TRBD1 identical over 7 bases. The CDR3 is 14 amino acids. V shed 6 bases, J shed 5 bases, and the junction held 9 bases outside the gene matches. Per germline, CDR1 SGHTA and CDR2 FQGNSA. CDR3 in amino acids: CASRQGNVLETQYF. The DNA for the CDR3 is TGTGCCAGCAGACAGGGGAACGTTTTGGAGACCCAGTACTTC.

The V call is TRBV6-1, the J call TRBJ1-5; D might be TRBD1 (5 bases). Germline V gene data show CDR1 as MNHNS and CDR2 as SASEGT. Trimming took 11 bases from V and 1 from J, leaving 18 bases between them. The CDR3 runs to 15 residues. CDR3 coding DNA: TGTGCCTGCGTGTCCCAGGGTCTGAGCAATCAGCCCCAGCATTTT. Amino acids: CACVSQGLSNQPQHF.

This clonotype was detected many times. This sequence joins TRBV20-1 and TRBJ2-1, with 11 bases identical to TRBD1. The germline gives CDR1 DFQATT, CDR2 SNEGSKA (reference sequence). This CDR3 has 12 residues. V was clipped by 6 bases and J by 8 bases; unmatched bases: 3. CDR3 DNA: TGCAGTGCGGGGGACAGGGGGTATGAGCAGTTCTTC. Its translation is CSAGDRGYEQFF.

This clonotype appeared many times. V gene TRBV7-3 combines with J gene TRBJ2-2; D is ambiguous. With 2 bases removed from V and 6 bases from J, the gap between germline ends came to 10 bases. The CDR3 runs 14 residues. CDR1 is SGHTA, CDR2 FQGTGA, per germline. The CDR3 DNA reads as TGTGCCAGCAGCTTAGGGCCCAGCGCCGGGGAGCTGTTTTTT. It yields the protein CASSLGPSAGELFF.

This clonotype was detected ten times or more. The rearrangement links TRBV6-5 to TRBJ1-2; unclear D gene. The germline V gene has CDR1 MNHEY and CDR2 SVGAGI. The CDR3 runs to 11 residues. The V end lost 5 bases, the J end lost 8 bases, and 9 bases lay between the germline ends. The CDR3 region is CASSPGQGYTF. Written as DNA, the CDR3 is TGTGCCAGCAGTCCCGGCCAGGGCTACACCTTC.

This clonotype was recorded many times. The chain is built from TRBV4-3 and TRBJ1-4; TRBD1 matches 7 bases. Germline trimming cut 0 bases from V and 0 bases from J; bases unmatched to any gene: 4. CDR3 length: 17 amino acids. Germline V gives CDR1 LGHNA, CDR2 YSLEER. This CDR3 reads CASSQETGITTNEKLFF. The CDR3 nucleotides read TGCGCCAGCAGCCAAGAGACAGGGATTACAACTAATGAAAAACTGTTTTTT.

This clonotype was observed a handful of times. This chain joins TRBV5-1 and TRBJ1-6; a possible D gene is TRBD1 (5 bases). Trimming removed 1 base from V and 6 bases from J, with 11 bases in between. Germline V gene lookup returns CDR1 SGHRS and CDR2 YFSETQ. The CDR3 is 15 amino acids. This CDR3 is CASSLMGGSNSPLHF. DNA of the CDR3: TGCGCCAGCAGCTTGATGGGGGGGAGTAATTCACCCCTCCACTTT.

This clonotype appeared a few times. At one boundary the junction diverges from the germline segment, which might be a read error. V and J are TRBV20-1 and TRBJ2-3; no clear D. The CDR3 sequence is 13 residues long. CDR1 is DFQATT, CDR2 SNEGSKA, per germline (reference sequence). CDR3 sequence: CSARGPALDTQYF. The CDR3 DNA reads as TGCAGTGCAAGAGGACCCGCTTTAGATACGCAGTATTTT.

The V call is TRBV28, the J call TRBJ2-7; TRBD2 agrees at 12 bases. Germline V gene data show CDR1 as MDHEN and CDR2 as SYDVKM. J gave up 2 bases and V 6 bases, and 2 bases lay outside the gene matches. The CDR3 consists of 14 residues. Here the CDR3 reads CASRLAGGTYEQYF. The CDR3 DNA sequence: TGTGCCAGCAGGCTAGCGGGAGGGACCTACGAGCAGTACTTC.

The CDR3: CASSMGADTQYF. DNA for the CDR3: TGCGCCAGCAGCATGGGGGCCGATACGCAGTATTTT. J is TRBJ2-3 and V is TRBV5-1, with TRBD1 as a possible D gene (6 bases). The CDR3 runs to 12 residues. CDR1 SGHRS and CDR2 YFSETQ come from the germline V gene. Trimming removed 4 bases from V and 6 bases from J, with 9 bases in between.

This clonotype turned up a few times. The chain uses TRBV5-8 and TRBJ2-1; the match to TRBD1 covers 7 bases. Germline V gene data show CDR1 as SGHTS and CDR2 as YDEGEE. V lost 5 bases to trimming and J lost 9 bases; unmatched junction nucleotides: 17. The CDR3 runs 16 residues. The CDR3 sequence: CASRTHRGFQPSEQFF. For the CDR3, the DNA is TGTGCCAGCAGGACGCACAGGGGATTTCAGCCTAGTGAGCAGTTCTTC.

This clonotype was detected many times. The CDR3 bases are TGCAGCGTTCCTGCAGGGAGGTGGTACTATGGCTACACCTTC. Translated, it gives CSVPAGRWYYGYTF. The chain combines TRBV29-1 with TRBJ1-2; maybe TRBD1 (5 bases). Per the germline V gene, CDR1 is SQVTM and CDR2 is ANQGSEA. The germline V and J ends were trimmed by 5 bases and 3 bases, with 16 bases remaining between them. The CDR3 has 14 residues.

The rearrangement joins TRBV6-1 to TRBJ2-2, with 7 bases that match TRBD1. V gave up 8 bases and J gave up 1 base; unmatched junction bases: 10. Per the germline V gene, CDR1 is MNHNS and CDR2 is SASEGT. The CDR3 is 16 residues long. CDR3 in DNA: TGTGCCAGCTGGTACAGGGGCAAGGGGAACACCGGGGAGCTGTTTTTT. This codes for CASWYRGKGNTGELFF.

This clonotype was counted many times. CDR3 coding DNA: TGTGCCAGCAGCTTAATAGCGGGAAACACAGATACGCAGTATTTT. Translating it yields CASSLIAGNTDTQYF. V usage is TRBV7-9 and J usage is TRBJ2-3; TRBD2 matches at 8 bases. V trimming: 2 bases; J trimming: 2 bases; junction bases outside the gene matches: 3. This CDR3 has 15 amino acids. In germline, CDR1 is SEHNR, CDR2 FQNEAQ (reference sequence).

This clonotype was seen more than once but under ten times. The rearrangement joins TRBV29-1 to TRBJ2-1; tentatively, D is TRBD1 (5 bases). The V end was cut by 3 bases, the J end by 0 bases, with 15 bases between. CDR1 is SQVTM and CDR2 is ANQGSEA in the germline V gene. This CDR3 region has 16 residues. The CDR3 loop reads CSVDDNSRVSYNEQFF. The CDR3 DNA is TGCAGCGTTGACGATAACTCCAGGGTCTCCTACAATGAGCAGTTCTTC.

There are a few counts of this clonotype. The chain recombines TRBV2 with TRBJ2-5; a possible D gene is TRBD2 (5 bases). Trimming stripped 7 bases from V and 5 bases from J, with 8 bases between. Germline V gene lookup returns CDR1 SNHLY and CDR2 FYNNEI. The CDR3 is made up of 11 amino acids. DNA of the CDR3: TGTGCCAGCACTTCGGGGGAGACCCAGTACTTC. Translating gives CASTSGETQYF.

The chain recombines TRBV12-3 or TRBV12-4 with TRBJ2-6; possible D gene TRBD2, 5 bases. V was pared by 3 bases and J by 0 bases, with 15 bases between. The CDR3 is made up of 18 amino acids. The chain's CDR3 is CASSLSPGGGSGANVLTF. CDR3 in DNA: TGTGCCAGCAGTTTGTCGCCTGGAGGAGGCTCTGGGGCCAACGTCCTGACTTTC.

This clonotype was observed a few times. The J gene is TRBJ2-5, the V gene TRBV6-5; D possibly corresponds to TRBD1 (6 bases). V lost 5 bases, J lost 4 bases, and 14 bases lay in between. Germline V gene sequence: CDR1 MNHEY, CDR2 SVGAGI. The CDR3 sequence is 14 residues long. The CDR3 reads CASSPGAQRETQYF. In nucleotides, the CDR3 is TGTGCCAGCAGTCCAGGGGCGCAACGAGAGACCCAGTACTTC.

This clonotype was seen many times. The gene calls are TRBV7-3 and TRBJ2-5; TRBD2 matches at 7 bases. Germline V CDR1 and CDR2: SGHTA, FQGTGA. After removal of 1 base from V and 4 bases from J, the junction contained 9 bases not matched to a gene. The CDR3 spans 16 residues. The CDR3 DNA sequence: TGTGCCAGCAGCTTAATAGGCGGCGTAGCGGGAGAGACCCAGTACTTC. Residues: CASSLIGGVAGETQYF.

The chain carries TRBV7-2 and TRBJ1-6, with D hard to call. The length of the CDR3 is 16 residues. CDR1 and CDR2 (germline): SGHTA, FQGNSA. The ends were cut back, 1 base at V and 6 bases at J, with 13 bases in the middle. CDR3 in amino acids: CASSLEGSRVNSPLHF. For the CDR3, the DNA is TGTGCCAGCAGCTTAGAAGGGAGTCGGGTTAATTCACCCCTCCACTTT.

This clonotype was detected a few times. This rearrangement joins TRBV28 to TRBJ2-7, with a tentative D call TRBD1 (5 bases). This CDR3 comprises 14 residues. The V gene lost 3 bases and the J gene lost 2 bases, with 11 bases spanning the gap. Germline loops: CDR1 MDHEN, CDR2 SYDVKM. The CDR3 region is CASSFQGRAYEQYF. The CDR3 nucleotides are TGTGCCAGCAGTTTCCAGGGCCGGGCCTACGAGCAGTACTTC.

The chain couples TRBV14 to TRBJ2-7; tentatively, D is TRBD1 (6 bases). The germline gives CDR1 SGHDN, CDR2 FVKESK. The CDR3 is made up of 11 amino acids. Trimming removed 5 bases from V and 7 bases from J, with 9 bases in between. CDR3 residues: CASSLGTEQYF. CDR3 bases: TGTGCCAGCAGCTTGGGGACAGAGCAGTACTTC.

This clonotype was counted at least ten times. The chain employs TRBV24-1 and TRBJ2-1; D may correspond to TRBD1 or TRBD2 (6 bases each). CDR1 is KGHDR, CDR2 SFDVKD, per germline. The CDR3 length is 14 residues. Trimming cost V 0 bases and J 8 bases, with 10 bases left between them. In nucleotides, the CDR3 is TGTGCCACCAGTGATTTGCCGGGGGCGGATGAGCAGTTCTTC. Encoded protein: CATSDLPGADEQFF.

This clonotype was observed many times. The chain recombines TRBV27 with TRBJ1-1, with D perhaps TRBD1 (5 bases). Trimming removed 5 bases from V and 2 bases from J, with 18 bases in between. The CDR3 runs 16 residues. CDR1 MNHEY and CDR2 SMNVEV come from the germline V gene (reference sequence). The CDR3 DNA reads as TGTGCCAGCAGTCAACCTCCAGGGAGCGGCAACACTGAAGCTTTCTTT. Translation gives CASSQPPGSGNTEAFF.

The sample holds a few counts of this clonotype. The rearrangement links TRBV19 to TRBJ2-1; no reliable D call. Trimming took off 5 bases at V and 0 bases at J, with 11 bases between the two ends. The V gene's germline CDR1 is LNHDA and CDR2 SQIVND (reference sequence). The CDR3 consists of 15 residues. CDR3: CASSVHSSSYNEQFF. The DNA of the CDR3 is TGTGCCAGTAGTGTTCACTCGAGCTCCTACAATGAGCAGTTCTTC.